These 20 T cell receptor beta chains originate from one sample sequenced in a study of neurological immune-mediated disorders. TCRdb ran MiXCR on the 5' RACE reads and lists one entry per CDR3 protein. The sample lists over 35,000 distinct CDR3 sequences, 10% to 15% occurring once. The sequencing sample was made of PBMCs. The receptors originated from a female donor in good health.

This clonotype has at least ten counts. This sequence joins TRBV7-8 and TRBJ2-5, with D perhaps matching TRBD1 (6 bases). Trimming shortened V by 7 bases and J by 4 bases, and 10 bases separated the two germline ends. CDR1 is SGHVS and CDR2 is FQNEAQ in the germline V gene. CDR3 length: 12 amino acids. CDR3 in DNA: TGTGCCAGCACAGGGGTGGCAGAGACCCAGTACTTC. Translating gives CASTGVAETQYF. The full variable domain, rest sourced from reference TRBV7-8 and TRBJ2-5, is GAGVSQSPRYKVAKRGQDVALRCDPISGHVSLFWYQQALGQGPEFLTYFQNEAQLDKSGLPSDRFFAERPEGSVSTLKIQRTQQEDSAVYLCASTGVAETQYFGPGTRLLVL.

This clonotype was seen a few times. The chain is built from TRBV6-1 and TRBJ2-7; D possibly corresponds to TRBD2 (6 bases). CDR3 length equals 12 residues. V dropped 7 bases and J dropped 6 bases, with 13 bases sitting between them. The germline V gene has CDR1 MNHNS and CDR2 SASEGT. The CDR3 region is CASTSHGGEQYF. CDR3 in DNA: TGTGCCAGCACAAGTCACGGGGGCGAGCAGTACTTC.

The chain couples TRBV12-3 or TRBV12-4 to TRBJ2-7; unclear D gene. Trimming took 9 bases from V and 0 from J, leaving 18 bases between them. The CDR3 covers 15 residues. This CDR3 is CASIPASLGSYEQYF. The CDR3 nucleotides read TGTGCCAGTATTCCTGCCAGTTTGGGCTCCTACGAGCAGTACTTC.

The genes are TRBV12-3 or TRBV12-4 and TRBJ2-7; D remains ambiguous. The V end was cut by 4 bases, the J end by 6 bases, with 10 bases between. CDR3 length equals 12 residues. The CDR3 DNA is TGTGCCAGCAGTTATGGGGTAGGCGAGCAGTACTTC. Translating gives CASSYGVGEQYF.

This clonotype was seen at least ten times. The V gene is TRBV7-9, the J gene TRBJ2-7; D might be TRBD2 (6 bases). The length of the CDR3 is 15 residues. Trimming stripped 1 base from V and 0 bases from J, with 10 bases between. Germline V gives CDR1 SEHNR, CDR2 FQNEAQ (reference sequence). CDR3 in amino acids: CASSLGAGSSYEQYF. CDR3 coding DNA: TGTGCCAGCAGCTTAGGGGCCGGGAGCTCCTACGAGCAGTACTTC.

This clonotype was seen many times. The V call is TRBV5-1, the J call TRBJ2-2; 9 nucleotides align to TRBD2. V shed 5 bases and J 6 bases; nucleotides not matched to a gene: 8. This CDR3 region has 15 residues. Germline V lookup: CDR1 SGHRS, CDR2 YFSETQ. CDR3 DNA sequence: TGCGCCAGCAGTACAGCGGGAGGCGATCCCGGGGAGCTGTTTTTT. Translation gives CASSTAGGDPGELFF.

Of note for this clonotype: This may be a read error: a much more frequent sequence differs by one nucleotide. The chain uses TRBV20-1 and TRBJ2-3; D is possibly TRBD2 (6 bases). The ends were cut back, 4 bases at V and 5 bases at J, with 22 bases in the middle. The germline V gene has CDR1 DFQATT and CDR2 SNEGSKA (reference sequence). The CDR3 runs to 16 residues. CDR3 sequence: CSATSPSGVGRDTQYF. CDR3 nucleotide sequence: TGCAGTGCTACCAGTCCGTCGGGGGTGGGTAGAGATACGCAGTATTTT.

Remarks on this clonotype: Its ends do not fully match the called genes, so a read error is possible. The V call is TRBV6-4, the J call TRBJ2-7; D is perhaps TRBD1 (6 bases). Looked up from germline, CDR1 is MRHNA and CDR2 is SNTAGT. The CDR3 is 15 residues long. The CDR3 DNA is TGTGCTAGCACTAACGACAGGATTTACCCCTACGAGCAGTACTTC. This sequence encodes CASTNDRIYPYEQYF.

This clonotype was seen many times. This chain connects TRBV29-1 to TRBJ1-3; D not resolved. The CDR3 is 13 amino acids. Trimming shortened V by 7 bases and J by 1 base, and 11 bases separated the two germline ends. In germline, CDR1 is SQVTM, CDR2 ANQGSEA. The CDR3 reads CSAGVLSGNTIYF. The CDR3 DNA reads as TGCAGCGCCGGCGTGTTGTCTGGAAACACCATATATTTT.

This chain joins TRBV27 and TRBJ2-7; D is unclear. Deletions cut 3 bases from V and 0 bases from J, with 9 bases between. CDR3 length: 14 amino acids. The germline gives CDR1 MNHEY, CDR2 SMNVEV (reference sequence). The CDR3 nucleotides read TGTGCCAGCAGTTTGCAGAAGGGCTCCTACGAGCAGTACTTC. It is translated as CASSLQKGSYEQYF.

In its sample, this clonotype was seen many times. The chain couples TRBV5-1 to TRBJ2-5; no definite D call. CDR3 length: 14 amino acids. In germline, CDR1 is SGHRS, CDR2 YFSETQ. V lost 0 bases and J lost 5, with 11 bases in between. The CDR3 sequence is CASSLEWSDETQYF. The CDR3 DNA is TGCGCCAGCAGCTTGGAGTGGTCAGACGAGACCCAGTACTTC.

This clonotype was seen many times. This CDR3 reads CASSSLNLGRDGHEQFF. As DNA, the CDR3 is TGTGCCAGCAGCTCGCTGAACCTGGGCCGGGACGGACATGAGCAGTTCTTC. The chain employs TRBV11-2 and TRBJ2-1; the D gene could be TRBD1 or TRBD2 (5 bases each). The CDR3 runs to 17 residues. Germline-derived CDR1 and CDR2 are SGHAT and FQNNGV. Trimming removed 4 bases at V and 8 bases at J, with 24 bases between.

There are many counts of this clonotype. The V call is TRBV12-3 or TRBV12-4, the J call TRBJ1-2, with 9 bases aligning to TRBD1. This CDR3 is 15 amino acids long. V was clipped by 5 bases and J by 3 bases; unmatched bases: 7. The CDR3 DNA is TGTGCCAGCAGTCCCCGACAGGGGGTCGACTATGGCTACACCTTC. This codes for CASSPRQGVDYGYTF.

This clonotype was observed at least ten times. The chain joins TRBV20-1 to TRBJ1-1; no reliable D call. Germline V gives CDR1 DFQATT, CDR2 SNEGSKA (reference sequence). The CDR3 length is 12 residues. V gave up 4 bases and J gave up 1 base, with 7 bases separating them. The CDR3 region is CSAKHQNTEAFF. Written as DNA, the CDR3 is TGCAGTGCTAAACACCAGAACACTGAAGCTTTCTTT.

Many counts were recorded for this clonotype. V usage is TRBV5-1 and J usage is TRBJ2-5; D remains unclear. The CDR3 runs to 11 residues. Germline V lookup: CDR1 SGHRS, CDR2 YFSETQ. Between the trimmed V and J ends, which lost 7 bases and 2 bases, there was a span of 6 bases. As DNA, the CDR3 is TGCGCCAGCGGGCCTCAAGAGACCCAGTACTTC. This gives the protein CASGPQETQYF.

This clonotype occurred many times. The V call is TRBV20-1, the J call TRBJ2-2, with 13 bases identical to TRBD2. This CDR3 has 15 amino acids. From germline, CDR1 is DFQATT and CDR2 SNEGSKA (reference sequence). J gave up 3 bases and V 4 bases, and 2 bases lay outside the gene matches. CDR3 nucleotide sequence: TGCAGTGCTAAACTAGCGGGGGGGCACACCGGGGAGCTGTTTTTT. Protein: CSAKLAGGHTGELFF.

This clonotype has a count of ten or more. This sequence joins TRBV20-1 and TRBJ1-4; D gene unclear. This CDR3 comprises 12 residues. Germline assignment: CDR1 DFQATT and CDR2 SNEGSKA (reference sequence). The ends were cut back, 6 bases at V and 2 bases at J, with 7 bases in the middle. CDR3 DNA: TGCAGTGCAAGAAGTACTAATGAAAAACTGTTTTTT. Protein sequence: CSARSTNEKLFF.

The sample holds many counts of this clonotype. This rearrangement joins TRBV20-1 to TRBJ2-5; a possible D gene is TRBD2 (7 bases). CDR1 and CDR2 (germline): DFQATT, SNEGSKA (reference sequence). This CDR3 comprises 14 residues. V was shortened by 0 bases and J by 4 bases, with 12 bases between the two germline ends. In DNA form, the CDR3 reads TGCAGTGCTAGAGATCCGGGGGGCCGAGAGACCCAGTACTTC. It encodes CSARDPGGRETQYF.

This clonotype was seen repeatedly, ten times or more. The chain carries TRBV5-5 and TRBJ1-1; 7 nucleotides agree with TRBD1. The CDR3 contains 14 residues. Germline CDR1 reads SGHKS; CDR2 reads YYEKEE (reference sequence). With V trimmed by 4 bases and J by 1 base, 4 bases remained unmatched. The CDR3 coding sequence is TGTGCCAGCAGCGCCAGACAGGGGAACACTGAAGCTTTCTTT. Amino acids: CASSARQGNTEAFF.

This clonotype has a count of ten or more. The chain employs TRBV6-1 and TRBJ1-5, with D uncertain. The CDR3 sequence is 15 residues long. CDR1 is MNHNS, CDR2 SASEGT, per germline. Between the trimmed V and J ends, which lost 1 base and 0 bases, there was a span of 7 bases. In DNA, the CDR3 is TGTGCCAGCAGTGAAGGGCAGCATAGCAATCAGCCCCAGCATTTT. Encoded protein: CASSEGQHSNQPQHF.